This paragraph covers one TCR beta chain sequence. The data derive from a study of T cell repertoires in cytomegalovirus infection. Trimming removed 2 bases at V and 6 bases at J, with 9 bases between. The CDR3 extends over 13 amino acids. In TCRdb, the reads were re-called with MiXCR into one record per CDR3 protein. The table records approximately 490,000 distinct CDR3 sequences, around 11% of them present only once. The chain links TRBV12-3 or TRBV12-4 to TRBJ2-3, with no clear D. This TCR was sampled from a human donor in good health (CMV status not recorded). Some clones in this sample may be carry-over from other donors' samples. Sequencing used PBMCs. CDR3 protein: CASSLRVWDTQYF. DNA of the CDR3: TGTGCCAGCAGTTTACGGGTTTGGGATACGCAGTATTTT.